This T cell receptor (beta chain) was sequenced during a study of CD8 T cells in ankylosing spondylitis. TCRdb reanalysed the 5' RACE reads using MiXCR and keeps one entry per CDR3 protein. The table lists about 310,000 distinct CDR3 sequences, about a fifth of them singletons. V shed 2 bases and J 0 bases; nucleotides not matched to a gene: 5. This CDR3 has 17 residues. The germline V gene has CDR1 SGHTA and CDR2 FQGNSA. The sequenced sample was blood, either unsorted or a sorted T cell fraction (not recorded which). This receptor was identified in a female donor with ankylosing spondylitis or in good health (not recorded which). This chain joins TRBV7-2 and TRBJ2-1, with TRBD2 matching 9 bases. The CDR3, as DNA: TGTGCCAGCAGCTTACAGAGCGGGAGGTACTCCTACAATGAGCAGTTCTTC. Translating gives CASSLQSGRYSYNEQFF.